A single sample is the source of the 24 T cell receptor beta chains below, sequenced in a study of blood T cells in healthy people across ages. Combining a sample-barcoded 5' primer with a J-beta primer mix, a second PCR ran for roughly 6 to 11 cycles. TCRdb redid the calling of the 5' RACE reads with MiXCR, one entry per CDR3 protein. The sample includes some 880,000 distinct CDR3 sequences, 36% seen only once; the top ten take 10% to 15%. Sample: blood. These receptors originate from a man between 18 and 29 years old in good health.

This chain uses TRBV29-1 with TRBJ1-2; D is perhaps TRBD1 (5 bases). This CDR3 contains 12 residues. Germline lookup yields CDR1 SQVTM and CDR2 ANQGSEA. Trimming removed 2 bases at V and 12 bases at J, with 16 bases between. In DNA form, the CDR3 reads TGCAGCGTTGAATCCATTCTACGGGGCCACACCTTC. It codes for CSVESILRGHTF.

The chain links TRBV20-1 to TRBJ1-4, with 7 positions matching TRBD1. The ends lost 5 bases at V and 8 bases at J; junction bases unmatched: 5. The germline gives CDR1 DFQATT, CDR2 SNEGSKA (reference sequence). This CDR3 is 12 amino acids long. CDR3 in DNA: TGCAGTGCTCCCGGGACAGTCGAAAAACTGTTTTTT. This codes for CSAPGTVEKLFF.

There are a few counts of this clonotype. The rearrangement joins TRBV3-1 to TRBJ1-4; D ambiguous. Germline V gene lookup returns CDR1 LGHDT and CDR2 YNNKEL (reference sequence). Trimming cost V 3 bases and J 7 bases, with 21 bases left between them. The CDR3 loop spans 17 amino acids. CDR3 residues: CASSHPAIRAASEKLFF. CDR3 nucleotides: TGTGCCAGCAGCCACCCCGCGATTAGGGCGGCGAGTGAAAAACTGTTTTTT.

This chain uses TRBV7-2 with TRBJ2-1, with a tentative D call TRBD2 (6 bases). The DNA end is a closer match to TRBJ2-7, so the J assignment may be wrong. The CDR3 loop spans 13 amino acids. Per the germline V gene, CDR1 is SGHTA and CDR2 is FQGNSA. The DNA for the CDR3 is TGTGCCAGCAGCTTAGAGGGACTCAATGAGCAGTACTTC. It specifies CASSLEGLNEQYF.

The chain employs TRBV7-2 and TRBJ2-4; the D gene could be TRBD1 or TRBD2 (5 bases each). The CDR3 totals 15 residues. Germline V gives CDR1 SGHTA, CDR2 FQGNSA. Trimming took off 6 bases at V and 7 bases at J, with 19 bases between the two ends. As DNA, the CDR3 is TGTGCCAGCAGTCAATTCCGGGACCCTCGGAACATTCAGTACTTC. This encodes CASSQFRDPRNIQYF.

This clonotype came up a few times. The chain uses TRBV12-3 or TRBV12-4 and TRBJ1-4, with D maybe TRBD1 (5 bases). The CDR3 has 15 amino acids. V lost 5 bases to trimming and J lost 4 bases, with 14 bases between them. CDR3 sequence: CASSPTGPRNEKLFF. The CDR3 coding sequence is TGTGCCAGCAGTCCAACGGGACCGCGTAATGAAAAACTGTTTTTT.

This clonotype was seen a few times. V usage is TRBV7-2 and J usage is TRBJ1-5, with D uncertain. The V gene's germline CDR1 is SGHTA and CDR2 FQGNSA. V lost 4 bases and J lost 11, with 18 bases in between. This CDR3 has 14 residues. CDR3 region: CASSSTRLTWTQHF. The CDR3 DNA follows: TGTGCCAGCAGCTCTACACGGTTAACTTGGACCCAGCATTTT.

The rearrangement joins TRBV5-1 to TRBJ2-5; D ambiguous. Germline V gives CDR1 SGHRS, CDR2 YFSETQ. Trimming pared 9 bases from V and 1 base from J, leaving 7 bases between. The CDR3 loop spans 11 amino acids. In DNA form, the CDR3 reads TGCGCCACCTCACCCCAAGAGACCCAGTACTTC. Protein product: CATSPQETQYF.

J is TRBJ1-1 and V is TRBV4-3, with D maybe TRBD1 (5 bases). The CDR3 has 14 amino acids. Per the germline V gene, CDR1 is LGHNA and CDR2 is YSLEER. Trimming pared 6 bases from V and 5 bases from J, leaving 16 bases between. CDR3 amino acids: CASSPGTTGTEAFF. The DNA of the CDR3 is TGCGCCAGCAGTCCCGGGACCACGGGGACTGAAGCTTTCTTT.

This chain's CDR3 is CASSPIRASGSYEQYF. The CDR3, as DNA: TGCGCCAGCAGCCCGATACGGGCTAGCGGATCCTACGAGCAGTACTTC. The V gene is TRBV4-1, the J gene TRBJ2-7; 7 bases are a match to TRBD2. Trimming removed 4 bases from V and 1 base from J; junction bases left unmatched: 10. The CDR3 spans 16 residues. The germline V gene has CDR1 MGHRA and CDR2 YSYEKL.

This clonotype has more than one count but fewer than ten. The chain links TRBV12-3 or TRBV12-4 to TRBJ1-2; tentatively, D is TRBD1 (5 bases). Trimming shortened V by 3 bases and J by 4 bases, and 12 bases separated the two germline ends. This CDR3 spans 14 amino acids. CDR3: CASSLRQWGYGYTF. The CDR3 DNA follows: TGTGCCAGCAGTTTGCGACAGTGGGGCTATGGCTACACCTTC.

Remarks on this clonotype: One base away lies a much larger clone, so this may be a sequencing read error. This chain links TRBV9 with TRBJ2-1; D possibly uses TRBD1 or TRBD2 (5 bases each). The assigned J gene may be wrong: the sequence end matches TRBJ2-7 better. The CDR3 runs to 15 residues. Looked up from germline, CDR1 is SGDLS and CDR2 is YYNGEE. The CDR3 DNA sequence: TGTGCCAGCAGCGTAGACCAGGGAAGGGACGACGAGCAGTACTTC. This encodes CASSVDQGRDDEQYF.

The chain links TRBV9 to TRBJ2-7; D gene unclear. Germline V gene lookup returns CDR1 SGDLS and CDR2 YYNGEE. The CDR3 sequence is 14 residues long. Between the trimmed V and J ends, which lost 1 base and 0 bases, there was a span of 8 bases. CDR3 region: CASSVLEGSYEQYF. CDR3 coding DNA: TGTGCCAGCAGCGTACTAGAAGGCTCCTACGAGCAGTACTTC.

The chain couples TRBV7-3 to TRBJ2-1, with 8 bases aligning to TRBD1. The CDR3 has 16 residues. V shed 6 bases, J shed 6 bases, and the junction held 13 bases outside the gene matches. Per the germline V gene, CDR1 is SGHTA and CDR2 is FQGTGA. The CDR3 sequence: CASSLDRDRRRNEQFF. CDR3 DNA sequence: TGTGCCAGCAGTTTGGACAGGGACCGACGACGCAATGAGCAGTTCTTC.

This clonotype was found a few times. The chain links TRBV5-1 to TRBJ1-2; a possible D gene is TRBD1 (6 bases). V was shortened by 7 bases and J by 4 bases, with 11 bases between the two germline ends. Per the germline V gene, CDR1 is SGHRS and CDR2 is YFSETQ. The CDR3 sequence is 12 residues long. CDR3 sequence reads: CASAGGSYGYTF. CDR3 bases: TGCGCCAGCGCTGGGGGCAGCTATGGCTACACCTTC.

This clonotype turned up a few times. The chain links TRBV11-2 to TRBJ2-7, with unresolved D. Germline lookup yields CDR1 SGHAT and CDR2 FQNNGV. The CDR3 consists of 15 residues. Between the trimmed V and J ends, which lost 1 base and 4 bases, there was a span of 14 bases. This CDR3 is CASSLVGSAMYEQYF. CDR3 nucleotide sequence: TGTGCCAGCAGCTTAGTCGGCTCAGCGATGTACGAGCAGTACTTC.

The chain employs TRBV7-2 and TRBJ2-7, with 9 bases that match TRBD1. The germline CDR1 and CDR2 sequences are SGHTA and FQGNSA. Trimming took 6 bases from V and 3 from J; bases not matched to a gene: 9. This CDR3 is 15 amino acids long. This CDR3 reads CASRPTGGFYYEQYF. DNA of the CDR3: TGTGCCAGCAGACCCACAGGGGGCTTCTACTACGAGCAGTACTTC. The full variable domain, completed using reference TRBV7-2 and TRBJ2-7, is GAGVSQSPSNKVTEKGKDVELRCDPISGHTALYWYRQSLGQGLEFLIYFQGNSAPDKSGLPSDRFSAERTGGSVSTLTIQRTQQEDSAVYLCASRPTGGFYYEQYFGPGTRLTVT.

The chain is built from TRBV14 and TRBJ1-1; no definite D call. Germline CDR1 reads SGHDN; CDR2 reads FVKESK. The V and J ends lost 6 bases and 6 bases respectively, with 8 bases between them. CDR3 size: 11 residues. The CDR3 reads CASRGFAEAFF. DNA for the CDR3: TGTGCCAGCAGGGGTTTCGCTGAAGCTTTCTTT.

The genes are TRBV5-1 and TRBJ2-1; D is unresolved. Germline V gives CDR1 SGHRS, CDR2 YFSETQ. The length of the CDR3 is 13 residues. V shed 4 bases and J shed 5 bases, with 10 bases lying between them. This CDR3 is CASSLRRDNEQFF. CDR3 bases: TGCGCCAGCAGCCTACGTCGGGACAATGAGCAGTTCTTC.

This clonotype has only a few counts. This sequence joins TRBV20-1 and TRBJ1-4; 8 nucleotides align to TRBD1. The CDR3 runs 15 residues. V lost 0 bases to trimming and J lost 8 bases; unmatched junction nucleotides: 8. Germline V gene lookup returns CDR1 DFQATT and CDR2 SNEGSKA (reference sequence). The CDR3 nucleotides are TGCAGTGCTAGAGACCGGACAGGGAGTGGGGAAAAACTGTTTTTT. Its protein is CSARDRTGSGEKLFF.

This clonotype was seen only a few times. A single base separates this from a much larger clone, so it may be a read error. The chain couples TRBV9 to TRBJ2-1; a possible D gene is TRBD2 (5 bases). The length of the CDR3 is 15 residues. In germline, CDR1 is SGDLS, CDR2 YYNGEE. Between the trimmed V and J ends, which lost 3 bases and 2 bases, there was a span of 12 bases. DNA for the CDR3: TGTGCCAGCAGCGGAGCGCCCGGGACCTACAATGAGCAGTTCTTC. The encoded protein is CASSGAPGTYNEQFF. Combining the CDR3 with reference TRBV9 and TRBJ2-1 gives the whole variable domain DSGVTQTPKHLITATGQRVTLRCSPRSGDLSVYWYQQSLDQGLQFLIQYYNGEERAKGNILERFSAQQFPDLHSELNLSSLELGDSALYFCASSGAPGTYNEQFFGPGTRLTVL.

The V gene is TRBV5-1, the J gene TRBJ2-7, with TRBD2 matching over 9 bases. CDR1 SGHRS and CDR2 YFSETQ come from the germline V gene. The CDR3 extends over 15 amino acids. Trimming took 1 base from V and 4 from J; bases not matched to a gene: 6. CDR3 coding DNA: TGCGCCAGCAGCTTGCCTACAGCGGGGGGTTACGAGCAGTACTTC. It translates to CASSLPTAGGYEQYF.

This chain uses TRBV12-3 or TRBV12-4 with TRBJ2-3; TRBD1 or TRBD2 may be the D gene (5 bases each). This CDR3 region has 13 residues. Trimming removed 3 bases at V and 6 bases at J, with 10 bases between. The CDR3 loop is CASSFSGDDTQYF. The CDR3 nucleotides are TGTGCCAGCAGTTTCTCCGGGGACGATACGCAGTATTTT.

Comment on this clonotype: The junction does not match germline at one end; this may be a read error. The rearrangement joins TRBV5-6 to TRBJ2-7; TRBD1 aligns across 10 bases. Germline loops: CDR1 SGHDT, CDR2 YYEEEE. The CDR3 extends over 16 amino acids. CDR3 amino acids: CVSSFSGQGFSHEQYF. The CDR3 region has the DNA TGTGTCAGCAGCTTCTCGGGACAGGGGTTTTCCCACGAGCAGTACTTC.